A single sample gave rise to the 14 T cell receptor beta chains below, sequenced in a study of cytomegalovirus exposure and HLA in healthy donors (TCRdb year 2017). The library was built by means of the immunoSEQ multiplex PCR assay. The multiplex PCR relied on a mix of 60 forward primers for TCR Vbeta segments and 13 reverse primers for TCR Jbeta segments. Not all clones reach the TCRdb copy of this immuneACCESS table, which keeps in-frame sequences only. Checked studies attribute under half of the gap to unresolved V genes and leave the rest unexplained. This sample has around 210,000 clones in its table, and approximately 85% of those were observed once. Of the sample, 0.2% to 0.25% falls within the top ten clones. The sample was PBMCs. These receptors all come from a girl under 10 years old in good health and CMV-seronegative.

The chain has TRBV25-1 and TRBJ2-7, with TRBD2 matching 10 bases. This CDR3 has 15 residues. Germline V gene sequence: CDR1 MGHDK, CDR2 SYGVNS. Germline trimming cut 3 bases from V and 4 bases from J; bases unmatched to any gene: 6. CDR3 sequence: CASSDGLAAGYEQYF. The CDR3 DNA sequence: TGTGCCAGCAGTGATGGACTAGCGGCAGGGTACGAGCAGTACTTC.

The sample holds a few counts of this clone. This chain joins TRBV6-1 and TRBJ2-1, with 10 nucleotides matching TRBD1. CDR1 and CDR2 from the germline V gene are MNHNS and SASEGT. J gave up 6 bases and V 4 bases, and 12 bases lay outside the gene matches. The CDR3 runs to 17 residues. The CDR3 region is CASSAGTGQGLFNEQFF. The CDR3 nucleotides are TGTGCCAGCAGTGCGGGAACGGGACAGGGGCTTTTCAATGAGCAGTTCTTC.

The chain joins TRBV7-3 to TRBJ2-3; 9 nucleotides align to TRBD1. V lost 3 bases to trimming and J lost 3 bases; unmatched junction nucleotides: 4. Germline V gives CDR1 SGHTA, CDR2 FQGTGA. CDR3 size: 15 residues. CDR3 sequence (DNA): TGTGCCAGCAGCTTGACAGGGGGGAAGACAGATACGCAGTATTTT. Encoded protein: CASSLTGGKTDTQYF.

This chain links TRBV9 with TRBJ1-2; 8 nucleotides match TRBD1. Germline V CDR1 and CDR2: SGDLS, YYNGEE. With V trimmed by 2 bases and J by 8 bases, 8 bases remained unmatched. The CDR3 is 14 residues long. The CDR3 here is CASSVFQGAGGYTF. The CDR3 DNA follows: TGTGCCAGCAGCGTTTTCCAGGGGGCCGGAGGCTACACCTTC.

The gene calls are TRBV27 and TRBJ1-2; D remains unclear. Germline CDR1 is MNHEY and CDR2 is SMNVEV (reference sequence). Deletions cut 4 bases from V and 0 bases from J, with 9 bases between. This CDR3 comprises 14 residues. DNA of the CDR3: TGTGCCAGCAGTTACACGGGTCCTAACTATGGCTACACCTTC. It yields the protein CASSYTGPNYGYTF.

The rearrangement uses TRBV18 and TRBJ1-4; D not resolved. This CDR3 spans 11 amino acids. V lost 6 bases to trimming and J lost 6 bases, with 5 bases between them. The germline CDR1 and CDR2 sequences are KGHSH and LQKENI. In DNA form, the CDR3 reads TGTGCCAGCTCCTTTGATGAAAAACTGTTTTTT. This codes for CASSFDEKLFF.

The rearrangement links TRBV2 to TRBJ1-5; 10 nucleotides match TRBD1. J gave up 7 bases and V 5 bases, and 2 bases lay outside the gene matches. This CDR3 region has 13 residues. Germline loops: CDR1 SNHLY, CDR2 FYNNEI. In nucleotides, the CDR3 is TGTGCCAGCAGTCCGGACAGGGGGCAGCCCCAGCATTTT. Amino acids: CASSPDRGQPQHF.

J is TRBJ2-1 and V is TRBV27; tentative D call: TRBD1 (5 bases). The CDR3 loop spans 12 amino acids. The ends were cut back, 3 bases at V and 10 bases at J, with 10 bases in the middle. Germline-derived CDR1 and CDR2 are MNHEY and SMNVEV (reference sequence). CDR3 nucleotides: TGTGCCAGCAGTTTTCCAGGGCGGGAGCAGTTCTTC. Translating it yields CASSFPGREQFF.

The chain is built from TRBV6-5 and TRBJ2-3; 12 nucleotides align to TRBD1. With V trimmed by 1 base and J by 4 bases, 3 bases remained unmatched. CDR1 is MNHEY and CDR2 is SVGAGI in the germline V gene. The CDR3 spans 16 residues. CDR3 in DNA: TGTGCCAGCAGTTACTTGGGGACAGGGGGCGCAGATACGCAGTATTTT. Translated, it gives CASSYLGTGGADTQYF.

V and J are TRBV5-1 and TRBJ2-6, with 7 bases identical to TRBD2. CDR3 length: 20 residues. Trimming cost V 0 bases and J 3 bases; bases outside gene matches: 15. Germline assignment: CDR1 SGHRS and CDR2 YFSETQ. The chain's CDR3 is CASSLDPERGVVVGANVLTF. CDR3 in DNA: TGCGCCAGCAGCTTGGATCCTGAGCGGGGCGTCGTCGTTGGGGCCAACGTCCTGACTTTC.

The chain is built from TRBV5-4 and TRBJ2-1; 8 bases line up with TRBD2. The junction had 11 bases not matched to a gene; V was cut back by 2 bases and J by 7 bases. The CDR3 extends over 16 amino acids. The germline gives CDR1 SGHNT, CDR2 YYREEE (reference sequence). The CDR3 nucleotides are TGTGCCAGCAGCTTCGACTTTCGGGAGGGGTGGAATGAGCAGTTCTTC. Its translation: CASSFDFREGWNEQFF.

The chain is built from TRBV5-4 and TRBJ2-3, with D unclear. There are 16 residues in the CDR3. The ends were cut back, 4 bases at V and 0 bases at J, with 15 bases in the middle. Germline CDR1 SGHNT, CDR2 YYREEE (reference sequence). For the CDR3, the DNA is TGTGCCAGCAGCCCAACTCTTACGGTTAGCACAGATACGCAGTATTTT. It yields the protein CASSPTLTVSTDTQYF.

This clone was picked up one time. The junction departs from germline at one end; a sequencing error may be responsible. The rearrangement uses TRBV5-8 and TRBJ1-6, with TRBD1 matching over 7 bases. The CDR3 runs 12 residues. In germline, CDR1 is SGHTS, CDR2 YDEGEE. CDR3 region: CASTFDRASRSF. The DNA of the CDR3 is TGTGCCAGCACTTTCGACAGGGCGTCTCGATCTTTT.

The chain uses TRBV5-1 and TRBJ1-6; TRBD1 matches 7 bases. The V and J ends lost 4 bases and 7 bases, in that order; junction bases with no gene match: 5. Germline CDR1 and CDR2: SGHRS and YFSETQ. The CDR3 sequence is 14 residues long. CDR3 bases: TGCGCCAGCAGCCCCTGGACAGGCAATTCACCCCTCCACTTT. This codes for CASSPWTGNSPLHF.